These 28 T cell receptor beta chains were all obtained from the same sample, sequenced in a study of cytomegalovirus exposure and HLA in healthy donors. Use of 60 Vbeta and 13 Jbeta primers characterized the PCR. Sequencing was performed with immunoSEQ multiplex PCR; in TCRdb, only in-frame clones are kept and a portion is missing. The sample contains over 150,000 clones, around 77% of which appear only once. Sequenced sample: PBMCs. Every receptor here comes from a woman aged 25 to 39 in good health and CMV-seronegative.

The chain is built from TRBV5-1 and TRBJ2-2, with D possibly matching TRBD1 (6 bases). Trimming took off 0 bases at V and 0 bases at J, with 12 bases between the two ends. The CDR3 is 17 residues long. Germline lookup yields CDR1 SGHRS and CDR2 YFSETQ. The DNA of the CDR3 is TGCGCCAGCAGCTTGGAGGCCGCAGGGGCGAACACCGGGGAGCTGTTTTTT. This gives the protein CASSLEAAGANTGELFF. Complete variable domain (other parts from reference TRBV5-1 and TRBJ2-2): KAGVTQTPRYLIKTRGQQVTLSCSPISGHRSVSWYQQTPGQGLQFLFEYFSETQRNKGNFPGRFSGRQFSNSRSEMNVSTLELGDSALYLCASSLEAAGANTGELFFGEGSRLTVL.

Turning to this clone: Its ends do not fully match the called genes, so a read error is possible. This chain joins TRBV6-1 and TRBJ2-2, with D tentatively TRBD2 (5 bases). Per germline, CDR1 MNHNS and CDR2 SASEGT. The CDR3 is 14 amino acids. In DNA form, the CDR3 reads TGTGCCAGCGGGTGGCGTGGAAACACCGGGGAGCTGTTGTTT. This codes for CASGWRGNTGELLF.

The V gene is TRBV30, the J gene TRBJ1-5, with a tentative D call TRBD1 (6 bases). Germline CDR1 is GTSNPN and CDR2 is SVGIG (reference sequence). The V end lost 2 bases, the J end lost 2 bases, and 10 bases lay between the germline ends. The CDR3 sequence is 14 residues long. For the CDR3, the DNA is TGTGCCTGGAGTAGGACAGCCCGCAATCAGCCCCAGCATTTT. Its translation is CAWSRTARNQPQHF.

In its sample, this clone was seen a few times. The chain links TRBV2 to TRBJ1-1; D is unclear. This CDR3 has 12 amino acids. Per germline, CDR1 SNHLY and CDR2 FYNNEI. Trimming left V 8 bases short and J 11 bases short, with 18 bases between. The CDR3 nucleotides read TGTGCCAGCCGGGTCGAGGAGGTTGTTGCTTTCTTT. This codes for CASRVEEVVAFF.

V is TRBV28 and J is TRBJ1-3; D perhaps matches TRBD1 (6 bases). Germline CDR1 is MDHEN and CDR2 is SYDVKM. The CDR3 totals 13 residues. V was cut by 7 bases and J by 4 bases, with 11 bases left in between. CDR3 sequence reads: CASILRGGNTIYF. In nucleotides, the CDR3 is TGTGCCAGCATCCTAAGGGGGGGAAACACCATATATTTT.

The rearrangement uses TRBV10-3 and TRBJ1-1; D not certain. The CDR3 loop spans 17 amino acids. Per germline, CDR1 ENHRY and CDR2 SYGVKD. Trimming removed 0 bases at V and 3 bases at J, with 17 bases between. The CDR3 region is CAISESSRAASDTEAFF. DNA for the CDR3: TGTGCCATCAGTGAGTCGAGTCGCGCGGCCTCCGACACTGAAGCTTTCTTT.

This clone has just one count. The rearrangement uses TRBV4-1 and TRBJ2-3, with TRBD2 matching 14 bases. Germline CDR1 is MGHRA and CDR2 is YSYEKL. The CDR3 is 17 amino acids. Trimming at V came to 2 bases and at J to 7 bases, leaving 8 bases not matched to a gene. CDR3 nucleotides: TGCGCCAGCAGCCAAAGTGGGACTAGCGGGAGTTTAAATACGCAGTATTTT. It codes for CASSQSGTSGSLNTQYF.

Ten or more counts support this clone. V is TRBV5-6 and J is TRBJ2-5; the match to TRBD1 covers 7 bases. V shed 4 bases and J 1 base; nucleotides not matched to a gene: 10. The CDR3 has 16 amino acids. Germline V lookup: CDR1 SGHDT, CDR2 YYEEEE. CDR3 sequence reads: CASSPVPGQPQETQYF. DNA for the CDR3: TGTGCCAGCAGCCCAGTCCCGGGACAGCCCCAAGAGACCCAGTACTTC.

This clone has just one count. This rearrangement joins TRBV9 to TRBJ2-1, with 8 bases lining up with TRBD1. V was clipped by 4 bases and J by 4 bases; unmatched bases: 7. The CDR3 runs 15 residues. The germline V gene encodes CDR1 SGDLS and CDR2 YYNGEE. Written as DNA, the CDR3 is TGTGCCAGCAGCCCTCAGGGGGCCTCTTACAATGAGCAGTTCTTC. It translates to CASSPQGASYNEQFF.

V usage is TRBV19 and J usage is TRBJ1-6, with TRBD1 matching 7 bases. Germline trimming cut 3 bases from V and 7 bases from J; bases unmatched to any gene: 9. This CDR3 region has 16 residues. Per germline, CDR1 LNHDA and CDR2 SQIVND (reference sequence). For the CDR3, the DNA is TGTGCCAGTAGTATTCCCCGGACAGGCCGCAATTCACCCCTCCACTTT. Amino acids: CASSIPRTGRNSPLHF.

The gene calls are TRBV18 and TRBJ2-1; D is unclear. CDR1 and CDR2 (germline): KGHSH, LQKENI. CDR3 length equals 15 residues. V was cut by 2 bases and J by 3 bases, with 11 bases left in between. CDR3 DNA sequence: TGTGCCAGCTCACCATACAGCCCAAGCTACAATGAGCAGTTCTTC. It specifies CASSPYSPSYNEQFF.

The rearrangement links TRBV5-1 to TRBJ1-1; TRBD1 is a possible D gene (5 bases). CDR1 and CDR2 (germline): SGHRS, YFSETQ. The CDR3 runs 15 residues. V shed 0 bases and J shed 6 bases, with 15 bases lying between them. This CDR3 is CASSLDPGHRPEAFF. CDR3 bases: TGCGCCAGCAGCTTGGATCCAGGGCATAGGCCTGAAGCTTTCTTT.

CDR3 DNA: TGCGCCAGCAGCTTGCCCCCGGGACAGGGGGCAGCCGGGGAGCTGTTTTTT. Encoded protein: CASSLPPGQGAAGELFF. This rearrangement joins TRBV5-1 to TRBJ2-2; TRBD1 matches 12 bases. The CDR3 runs to 17 residues. The V and J ends lost 1 base and 6 bases, in that order; junction bases with no gene match: 7. Germline CDR1 is SGHRS and CDR2 is YFSETQ.

This rearrangement joins TRBV7-2 to TRBJ2-7; possible D gene TRBD1, 6 bases. The CDR3 is 15 residues long. Per the germline V gene, CDR1 is SGHTA and CDR2 is FQGNSA. The germline V and J ends were trimmed by 2 bases and 2 bases, with 13 bases remaining between them. The CDR3 here is CASSLYAGVPYEQYF. The CDR3 DNA reads TGTGCCAGCAGCTTATACGCAGGGGTTCCCTACGAGCAGTACTTC.

This clone showed up just a few times. The CDR3: CASSQKLAGSQETQYF. The CDR3 coding sequence is TGTGCCAGCAGCCAGAAACTAGCGGGGTCCCAAGAGACCCAGTACTTC. The rearrangement links TRBV4-2 to TRBJ2-5, with 10 bases fitting TRBD2. The J segment lost 1 base and the V segment lost 3 bases, leaving 5 bases of the junction unmatched. The CDR3 has 16 amino acids. Germline-derived CDR1 and CDR2 are LGHNA and YNFKEQ.

The chain carries TRBV2 and TRBJ1-3, with D unresolved. Germline V gives CDR1 SNHLY, CDR2 FYNNEI. CDR3 size: 15 residues. V lost 6 bases, J lost 0 bases, and 12 bases lay in between. CDR3 protein: CASRLQELSGNTIYF. As DNA, the CDR3 is TGTGCCAGCAGGCTTCAGGAACTCTCTGGAAACACCATATATTTT. The entire variable domain, with the rest obtained from reference TRBV2 and TRBJ1-3, is as follows: EPEVTQTPSHQVTQMGQEVILRCVPISNHLYFYWYRQILGQKVEFLVSFYNNEISEKSEIFDDQFSVERPDGSNFTLKIRSTKLEDSAMYFCASRLQELSGNTIYFGEGSWLTVV.

The chain couples TRBV5-1 to TRBJ2-3, with TRBD1 matching over 10 bases. The CDR3 sequence is 19 residues long. With V trimmed by 2 bases and J by 0 bases, 12 bases remained unmatched. Looked up from germline, CDR1 is SGHRS and CDR2 is YFSETQ. The CDR3 nucleotides are TGCGCCAGCAGCTTTACGAGGACAGGGGGTGGCTTTAGCACAGATACGCAGTATTTT. Translating gives CASSFTRTGGGFSTDTQYF.

This chain joins TRBV2 and TRBJ2-5; TRBD2 might be the D (6 bases). The J call may be wrong; the DNA end is better matched by TRBJ2-7. This CDR3 comprises 17 residues. The germline V gene encodes CDR1 SNHLY and CDR2 FYNNEI. Written as DNA, the CDR3 is TGTGCCAGCAGGGGTCCCCTGGCGGGGTTGGGGACCCCCGAGCAGTACTTC. Translating it yields CASRGPLAGLGTPEQYF.

The rearrangement uses TRBV4-2 and TRBJ2-2; 12 positions match TRBD2. Germline V gives CDR1 LGHNA, CDR2 YNFKEQ. This CDR3 comprises 16 residues. Trimming took 1 base from V and 5 from J; bases not matched to a gene: 2. CDR3 sequence (DNA): TGTGCCAGCAGCCAAGTCCTAGCGGGAGGGACCGGGGAGCTGTTTTTT. It is translated as CASSQVLAGGTGELFF.

The chain is built from TRBV7-8 and TRBJ2-7, with 9 bases fitting TRBD2. The V gene's germline CDR1 is SGHVS and CDR2 FQNEAQ. V trimming: 5 bases; J trimming: 6 bases; junction bases outside the gene matches: 11. CDR3 length equals 15 residues. The CDR3 region is CASSRRSGSTGEQYF. The DNA of the CDR3 is TGTGCCAGCAGCCGCCGTAGCGGGAGTACAGGCGAGCAGTACTTC.

The gene calls are TRBV7-3 and TRBJ2-3; D might be TRBD1 (6 bases). CDR3 length: 17 residues. V lost 5 bases and J 1 base, leaving 19 bases between the germline ends. Germline CDR1 is SGHTA and CDR2 is FQGTGA. Here the CDR3 DNA reads TGTGCCAGCAGCCGAGACCAACGGACAGCTGGCACAGATACGCAGTATTTT. As protein: CASSRDQRTAGTDTQYF.

CDR3 nucleotides: TGTGCCAGCTCACCGGAGGAGACTCCAGCGGAGACCCAGTACTTC. This gives the protein CASSPEETPAETQYF. J is TRBJ2-5 and V is TRBV18; possibly TRBD2 for D (5 bases). The CDR3 runs to 15 residues. V lost 3 bases and J 5 bases, leaving 16 bases between the germline ends. Per germline, CDR1 KGHSH and CDR2 LQKENI.

This clone has more than one count but fewer than ten. V gene TRBV28 combines with J gene TRBJ1-5, with TRBD1 as a possible D gene (6 bases). Deletions cut 8 bases from V and 0 bases from J, with 11 bases between. Germline CDR1 is MDHEN and CDR2 is SYDVKM. CDR3 length: 14 residues. The CDR3 DNA is TGTGCCAGCGGCGACAGGCTTAGCAATCAGCCCCAGCATTTT. Translating gives CASGDRLSNQPQHF. Looking up the rest from reference TRBV28 and TRBJ1-5 gives the full variable domain: DVKVTQSSRYLVKRTGEKVFLECVQDMDHENMFWYRQDPGLGLRLIYFSYDVKMKEKGDIPEGYSVSREKKERFSLILESASTNQTSMYLCASGDRLSNQPQHFGDGTRLSIL.

This clone was found once. The chain carries TRBV4-1 and TRBJ1-4; D gene uncertain. The CDR3 spans 15 residues. Germline V gene data show CDR1 as MGHRA and CDR2 as YSYEKL. Trimming left V 5 bases short and J 7 bases short, with 17 bases between. Written as DNA, the CDR3 is TGCGCCAGCAGCGCGGGAGACACGGCTGGTGAAAAACTGTTTTTT. Translating it yields CASSAGDTAGEKLFF.

J is TRBJ1-2 and V is TRBV19; D unclear. Looked up from germline, CDR1 is LNHDA and CDR2 is SQIVND (reference sequence). This CDR3 has 15 amino acids. Trimming removed 5 bases at V and 4 bases at J, with 17 bases between. The CDR3 here is CASSPAGLLGYGYTF. The CDR3, as DNA: TGTGCCAGTAGTCCGGCGGGCCTATTGGGCTATGGCTACACCTTC.

The chain has TRBV10-3 and TRBJ1-1, with no clear D. Germline CDR1 is ENHRY and CDR2 is SYGVKD. The CDR3 extends over 12 amino acids. With 4 bases removed from V and 5 bases from J, the gap between germline ends came to 8 bases. CDR3 region: CAISGPGTEAFF. The CDR3 nucleotides are TGTGCCATCAGTGGACCGGGGACTGAAGCTTTCTTT.

The J gene is TRBJ2-7, the V gene TRBV7-8; 10 bases align to TRBD1. Germline lookup yields CDR1 SGHVS and CDR2 FQNEAQ. The V segment lost 4 bases and the J segment 6 bases; nucleotides outside the gene matches: 9. The length of the CDR3 is 15 residues. The CDR3 region is CASSSLDRGLREQYF. CDR3 nucleotide sequence: TGTGCCAGCAGCTCATTAGACAGGGGGCTACGCGAGCAGTACTTC.

The gene calls are TRBV18 and TRBJ1-6, with D uncertain. Trimming took 3 bases from V and 0 from J, leaving 12 bases between them. The CDR3 is 17 residues long. Per the germline V gene, CDR1 is KGHSH and CDR2 is LQKENI. CDR3 region: CASSPHRLHSYNSPLHF. The CDR3 DNA follows: TGTGCCAGCTCACCGCACAGACTACACTCCTATAATTCACCCCTCCACTTT.